Sequencing of this T cell receptor beta chain was carried out in a study of CD8 T cells in ankylosing spondylitis. The study, taken as a whole, reports: Disease-linked clones, CD8+, were relatively rare in peripheral blood. There was a TCR beta motif, made of 7 to 9 highly homologous variants, that appeared characteristic of ankylosing spondylitis blood. The authors reported significant enrichment of disease-linked clones in matched ankylosing spondylitis synovial fluid.

This clonotype was picked up many times. Antigen: not known. Scientists made TCR beta libraries using quantitative 5'-RACE with molecular barcodes. Each CDR3 protein is one row after TCRdb ran MiXCR on the 5' RACE reads. This table holds approximately 260,000 distinct CDR3 sequences, roughly 8.6% found once. Trimming removed 7 bases from V and 6 bases from J; junction bases left unmatched: 9. CDR3 size: 14 residues. The germline gives CDR1 GTSNPN, CDR2 SVGIG (reference sequence). The TCR was taken from a male donor with ankylosing spondylitis or in good health (not recorded which). The sequencing sample was made of blood, either unsorted or a sorted T cell fraction (not recorded which). This sequence joins TRBV30 and TRBJ2-2; 9 nucleotides align to TRBD1. CDR3: CASWGTGYAGELFF. The CDR3 DNA reads as TGTGCCTCCTGGGGGACAGGGTACGCCGGGGAGCTGTTTTTT.